One sample yielded the 5 T cell receptor beta chains listed below, sequenced in a study of regulatory T cells in long-lasting Graves disease. CDR3-region Arm-PCR and iRepertoire HTBI primers produced the TCR beta libraries. TCRdb re-analysed the multiplex PCR reads in MiXCR, keeping a single row per CDR3 protein. The top ten clones hold 16% of a sample with 350,000 to 450,000 distinct CDR3 sequences, 14% to 15% of them seen once. Indicated time point: newly diagnosed GD, antithyroid drugs for less than 3 months. The TCR library was made from RNA that had been extracted from PBMCs in TRIzol. The same data also went into a second study, on T cells in Graves' hyperthyroidism and ophthalmopathy.

The material was peripheral blood mononuclear cells (PBMCs), obtained at new diagnosis, from a patient treated with antithyroid drugs. These receptors were collected from a woman aged 25 to 39 with Graves disease.

In this sample, this clonotype turned up many times. The chain joins TRBV29-1 to TRBJ1-2; D is unclear. The CDR3 has 13 residues. CDR1 and CDR2 (germline): SQVTM, ANQGSEA. V was clipped by 0 bases and J by 5 bases, with 10 bases between them. The CDR3 spells CSVEDEEGYGYTF. Here the CDR3 DNA reads TGCAGCGTTGAAGATGAGGAGGGATATGGCTACACCTTC.

This chain connects TRBV29-1 to TRBJ2-7; D gene unclear. The CDR3 consists of 11 residues. Germline values: CDR1 SQVTM, CDR2 ANQGSEA. V was pared by 8 bases and J by 6 bases, with 14 bases between. Here the CDR3 DNA reads TGCAGCCCGAAGGGCATTACCGAGCAGTACTTC. Translated, it gives CSPKGITEQYF.

The rearrangement joins TRBV4-1 to TRBJ1-6, with D possibly TRBD1 on 6 matching bases. Trimming left V 1 base short and J 10 bases short, with 17 bases between. CDR1 is MGHRA and CDR2 is YSYEKL in the germline V gene. This CDR3 has 16 amino acids. The CDR3 nucleotides are TGCGCCAGCAGCCAAGTGGGGCAGGGGCGAGGGTCACCCCTCCACTTT. Translating gives CASSQVGQGRGSPLHF.

This clonotype was seen a handful of times. V and J are TRBV18 and TRBJ1-2; TRBD1 might be the D (6 bases). Deletions cut 0 bases from V and 7 bases from J, with 9 bases between. The length of the CDR3 is 13 residues. Germline-derived CDR1 and CDR2 are KGHSH and LQKENI. In DNA form, the CDR3 reads TGTGCCAGCTCACCACCCGGGGGCTCTGGCTACACCTTC. Translated, it gives CASSPPGGSGYTF. Full variable domain (missing parts from reference TRBV18 and TRBJ1-2): NAGVMQNPRHLVRRRGQEARLRCSPMKGHSHVYWYRQLPEEGLKFMVYLQKENIIDESGMPKERFSAEFPKEGPSILRIQQVVRGDSAAYFCASSPPGGSGYTFGSGTRLTVV.

A note on this clonotype: A far larger clone is one nucleotide away, so this likely arose from a read error. This chain connects TRBV11-2 to TRBJ2-1, with a possible D match to TRBD1 (6 bases). V was clipped by 5 bases and J by 10 bases, with 15 bases between them. Germline assignment: CDR1 SGHAT and CDR2 FQNNGV. CDR3 length equals 13 residues. CDR3 nucleotides: TGTGCCAGCAGCCTCTGGCCCCAGGGGGAGCAGTTCTTC. Translating gives CASSLWPQGEQFF.